One sample yielded the 2 T cell receptor beta chains listed below, sequenced in a study of OX40 agonist ivuxolimab in advanced cancers. The assay was immunoSEQ multiplex PCR, and TCRdb's table has in-frame clones only and misses some. The repertoire holds about 94,000 clones, with more than 75% as singletons. The sequenced sample was CD4+ or CD8+ T cells sorted from blood, obtained in a trial of the OX40 agonist ivuxolimab. These receptors were collected from an adult with an advanced solid tumor such as melanoma, head and neck, liver or kidney cancer.

The chain carries TRBV5-1 and TRBJ1-4, with 7 bases that match TRBD1. V shed 0 bases and J 8 bases; nucleotides not matched to a gene: 4. This CDR3 region has 14 residues. Germline-derived CDR1 and CDR2 are SGHRS and YFSETQ. This CDR3 reads CASSLGQGGEKLFF. CDR3 DNA sequence: TGCGCCAGCAGCTTGGGACAGGGCGGCGAAAAACTGTTTTTT. The complete variable domain, with remaining parts taken from reference TRBV5-1 and TRBJ1-4, reads KAGVTQTPRYLIKTRGQQVTLSCSPISGHRSVSWYQQTPGQGLQFLFEYFSETQRNKGNFPGRFSGRQFSNSRSEMNVSTLELGDSALYLCASSLGQGGEKLFFGSGTQLSVL.

V gene TRBV5-1 combines with J gene TRBJ1-2; D not certain. Looked up from germline, CDR1 is SGHRS and CDR2 is YFSETQ. CDR3 length: 14 residues. V gave up 7 bases and J gave up 4 bases, with 17 bases separating them. The chain's CDR3 is CASRSLEDPYGYTF. DNA for the CDR3: TGCGCCAGCCGCTCCCTCGAGGACCCCTATGGCTACACCTTC. Full variable domain (missing parts from reference TRBV5-1 and TRBJ1-2): KAGVTQTPRYLIKTRGQQVTLSCSPISGHRSVSWYQQTPGQGLQFLFEYFSETQRNKGNFPGRFSGRQFSNSRSEMNVSTLELGDSALYLCASRSLEDPYGYTFGSGTRLTVV.